This T cell receptor (beta chain) was sequenced for a study of CD8 T cells in ankylosing spondylitis. This clonotype was recorded many times. Antigen unknown. Findings and caveats of the study: Some motif variants were previously reported in reactive arthritis synovial fluid and blood. Significantly higher representation of disease-linked clones was reported for matched ankylosing spondylitis synovial fluid. One TCR beta motif, made up of seven to nine highly homologous variants, appeared characteristic of ankylosing spondylitis blood. Relatively rare in peripheral blood, disease-linked clones were also CD8+.

A quantitative 5'-RACE method, one with molecular barcodes, was used to make TCR beta libraries. MiXCR, applied by TCRdb to the 5' RACE reads, yields one record per CDR3 protein. The data contain around 490,000 distinct CDR3 sequences, about 5.7% of them seen just once; the ten biggest clones take up 3.5%. The V and J ends lost 0 bases and 9 bases respectively, with 11 bases between them. Germline CDR1 DFQATT, CDR2 SNEGSKA (reference sequence). This CDR3 has 12 residues. Sequencing was done on a sample of blood, either unsorted or a sorted T cell fraction (not recorded which). The sequence came from a male donor with ankylosing spondylitis. The genes are TRBV20-1 and TRBJ2-5; no clear D. The CDR3 region is CSARDSPDPQYF. As DNA, the CDR3 is TGCAGTGCTAGAGATTCCCCAGATCCCCAGTACTTC.